This paragraph reports one TCR beta chain. This sample was taken from a study of control samples from healthy donors and cancer patients. The table came from immunoSEQ multiplex PCR; TCRdb's copy has only in-frame clones and leaves some out. Altogether about 120,000 clones are present, 88% being singletons, with the ten largest covering approximately 2.2%. The sequence came from a woman in her seventies in good health. The sequenced sample consisted of blood.

This CDR3 is CASSLASGGAGNEQFF. The CDR3 region has the DNA TGTGCCAGCAGCTTAGCTAGCGGGGGGGCCGGGAATGAGCAGTTCTTC. The rearrangement joins TRBV7-3 to TRBJ2-1, with TRBD2 identical over 12 bases. The ends lost 2 bases at V and 7 bases at J; junction bases unmatched: 6. Germline lookup yields CDR1 SGHTA and CDR2 FQGTGA. The CDR3 spans 16 residues.